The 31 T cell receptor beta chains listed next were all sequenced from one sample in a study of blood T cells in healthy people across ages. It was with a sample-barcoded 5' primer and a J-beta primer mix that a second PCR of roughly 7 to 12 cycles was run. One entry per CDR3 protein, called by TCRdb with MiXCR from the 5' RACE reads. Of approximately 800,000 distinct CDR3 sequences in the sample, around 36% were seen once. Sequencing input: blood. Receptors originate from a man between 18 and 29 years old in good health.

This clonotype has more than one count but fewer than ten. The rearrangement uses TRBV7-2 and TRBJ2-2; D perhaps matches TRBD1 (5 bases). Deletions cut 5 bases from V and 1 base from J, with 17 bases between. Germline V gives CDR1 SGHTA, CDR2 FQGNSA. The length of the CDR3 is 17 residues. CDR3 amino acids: CASSPLQRTRNTGELFF. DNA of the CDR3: TGTGCCAGCAGCCCCCTCCAGAGGACAAGGAACACCGGGGAGCTGTTTTTT.

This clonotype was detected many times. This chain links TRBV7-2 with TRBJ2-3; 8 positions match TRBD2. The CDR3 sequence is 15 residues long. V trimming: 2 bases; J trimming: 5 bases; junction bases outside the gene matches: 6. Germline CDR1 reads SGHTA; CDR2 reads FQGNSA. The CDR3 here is CASSLTGGGGDTQYF. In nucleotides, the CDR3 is TGTGCCAGCAGCTTAACCGGGGGGGGAGGAGATACGCAGTATTTT.

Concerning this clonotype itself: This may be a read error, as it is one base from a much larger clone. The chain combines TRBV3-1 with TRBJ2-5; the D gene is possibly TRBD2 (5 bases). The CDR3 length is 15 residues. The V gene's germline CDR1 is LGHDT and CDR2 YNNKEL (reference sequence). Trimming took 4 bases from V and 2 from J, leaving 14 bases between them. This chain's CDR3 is CASSLQRAKQETQYF. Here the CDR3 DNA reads TGTGCCAGCAGCCTACAGAGGGCGAAACAAGAGACCCAGTACTTC.

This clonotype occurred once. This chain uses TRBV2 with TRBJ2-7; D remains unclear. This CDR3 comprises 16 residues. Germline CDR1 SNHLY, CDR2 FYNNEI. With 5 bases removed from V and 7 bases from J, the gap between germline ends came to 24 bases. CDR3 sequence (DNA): TGTGCCAGCAGTCTAGAACCAAATAGACGTTCCAATGAGCAGTACTTC. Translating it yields CASSLEPNRRSNEQYF.

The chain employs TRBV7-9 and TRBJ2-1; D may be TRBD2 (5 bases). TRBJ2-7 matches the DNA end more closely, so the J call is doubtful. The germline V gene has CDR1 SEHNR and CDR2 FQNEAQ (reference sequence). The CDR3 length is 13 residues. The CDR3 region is CASRGGENNEQYF. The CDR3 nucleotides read TGTGCCAGCAGGGGTGGGGAGAACAATGAGCAGTACTTC.

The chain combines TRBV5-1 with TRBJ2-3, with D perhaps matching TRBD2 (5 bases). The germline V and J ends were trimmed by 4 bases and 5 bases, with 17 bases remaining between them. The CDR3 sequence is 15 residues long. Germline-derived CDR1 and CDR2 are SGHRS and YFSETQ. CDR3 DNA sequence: TGCGCCAGCAGCGCAGCCGGCGCGGGCGTAGATACGCAGTATTTT. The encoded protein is CASSAAGAGVDTQYF.

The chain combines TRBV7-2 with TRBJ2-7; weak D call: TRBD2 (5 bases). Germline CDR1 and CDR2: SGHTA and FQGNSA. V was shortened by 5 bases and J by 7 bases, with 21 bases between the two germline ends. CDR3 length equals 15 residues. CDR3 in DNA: TGTGCCAGCAGCCTCGGACTGTACTCCTACAATGAGCAGTACTTC. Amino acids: CASSLGLYSYNEQYF.

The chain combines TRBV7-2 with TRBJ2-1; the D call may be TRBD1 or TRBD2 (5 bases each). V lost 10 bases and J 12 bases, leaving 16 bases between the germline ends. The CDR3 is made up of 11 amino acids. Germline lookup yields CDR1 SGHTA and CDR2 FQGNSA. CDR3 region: CANGLGGGQFF. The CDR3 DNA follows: TGTGCCAACGGCCTTGGGGGTGGGCAGTTCTTC.

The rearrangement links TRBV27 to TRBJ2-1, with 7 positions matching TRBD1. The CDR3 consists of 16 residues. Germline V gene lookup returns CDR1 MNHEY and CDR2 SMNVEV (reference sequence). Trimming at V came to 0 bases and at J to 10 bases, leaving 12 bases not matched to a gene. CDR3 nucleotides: TGTGCCAGCAGTTTATCCCATAAAACAGGGGCCTACGAGCAGTTCTTC. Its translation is CASSLSHKTGAYEQFF.

CDR3 sequence (DNA): TGTGCCAGCAGTTTATTCACTTATAGCAATCAGCCCCAGCATTTT. This encodes CASSLFTYSNQPQHF. V and J are TRBV28 and TRBJ1-5; D is unresolved. Germline CDR1 reads MDHEN; CDR2 reads SYDVKM. The CDR3 sequence is 15 residues long. Between the trimmed V and J ends, which lost 1 base and 0 bases, there was a span of 7 bases.

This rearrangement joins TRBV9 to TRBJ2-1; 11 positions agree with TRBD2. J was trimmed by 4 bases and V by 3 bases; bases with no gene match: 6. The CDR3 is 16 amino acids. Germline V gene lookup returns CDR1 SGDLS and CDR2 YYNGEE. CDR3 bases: TGTGCCAGCAGCGCCCTAGCGGGGGGAGCTTACAATGAGCAGTTCTTC. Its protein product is CASSALAGGAYNEQFF.

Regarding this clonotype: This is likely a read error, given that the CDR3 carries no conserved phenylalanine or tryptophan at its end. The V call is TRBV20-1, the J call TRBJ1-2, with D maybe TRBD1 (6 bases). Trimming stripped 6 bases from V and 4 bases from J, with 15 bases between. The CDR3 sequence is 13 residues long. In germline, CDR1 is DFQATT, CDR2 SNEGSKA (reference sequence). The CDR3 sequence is CSATEQGVYGYTL. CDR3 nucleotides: TGCAGTGCCACAGAACAGGGAGTCTATGGCTACACCTTA.

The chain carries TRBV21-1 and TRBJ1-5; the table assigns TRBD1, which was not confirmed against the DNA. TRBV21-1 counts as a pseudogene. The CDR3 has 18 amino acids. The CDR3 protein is CASSPHRLRDTSNQPQHF. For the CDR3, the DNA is TGTGCCAGCAGCCCCCACCGTTTGAGGGACACCAGCAATCAGCCCCAGCATTTT.

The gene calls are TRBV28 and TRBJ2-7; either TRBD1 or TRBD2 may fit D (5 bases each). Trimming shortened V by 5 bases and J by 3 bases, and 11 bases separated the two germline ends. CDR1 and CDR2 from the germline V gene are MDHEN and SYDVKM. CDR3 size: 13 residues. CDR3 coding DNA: TGTGCCAGCAGTCTCATTGGGGGCTACGAGCAGTACTTC. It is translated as CASSLIGGYEQYF.

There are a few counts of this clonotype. For the CDR3, the DNA is TGCGCCAGCAGCCTACCCGGGACTAGCCCTACCGGGGAGCTGTTTTTT. It specifies CASSLPGTSPTGELFF. The V and J genes are TRBV4-1 and TRBJ2-2; 9 nucleotides line up with TRBD2. CDR3 length: 16 amino acids. Germline lookup yields CDR1 MGHRA and CDR2 YSYEKL. V lost 4 bases and J lost 5; bases outside the gene matches: 8.

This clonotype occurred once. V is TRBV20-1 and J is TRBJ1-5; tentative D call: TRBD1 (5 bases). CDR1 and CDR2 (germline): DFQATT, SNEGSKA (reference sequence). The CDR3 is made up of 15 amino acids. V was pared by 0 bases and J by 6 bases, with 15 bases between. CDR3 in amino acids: CSARDLGERGQPQHF. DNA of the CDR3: TGCAGTGCTAGAGATCTGGGGGAACGGGGTCAGCCCCAGCATTTT.

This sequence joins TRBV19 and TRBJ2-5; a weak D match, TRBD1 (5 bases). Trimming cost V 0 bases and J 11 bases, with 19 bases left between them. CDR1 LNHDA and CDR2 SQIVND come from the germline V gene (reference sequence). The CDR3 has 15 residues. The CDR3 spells CASSIDAGFGNEQYF. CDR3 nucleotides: TGTGCCAGTAGTATAGATGCAGGGTTCGGAAATGAGCAGTACTTC.

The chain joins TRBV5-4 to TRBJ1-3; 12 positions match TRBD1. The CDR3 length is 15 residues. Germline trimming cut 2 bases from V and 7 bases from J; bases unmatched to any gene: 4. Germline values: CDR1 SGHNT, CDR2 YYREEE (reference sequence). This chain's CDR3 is CASSLPGQGANTIYF. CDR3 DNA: TGTGCCAGCAGCTTACCGGGACAGGGGGCGAACACCATATATTTT.

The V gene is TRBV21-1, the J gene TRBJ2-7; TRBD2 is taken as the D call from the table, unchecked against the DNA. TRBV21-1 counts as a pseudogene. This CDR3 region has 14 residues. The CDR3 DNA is TGTGCCAGCAGCAAAAAGAGCGGCTACCTTGAGCAGTACTTC. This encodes CASSKKSGYLEQYF.

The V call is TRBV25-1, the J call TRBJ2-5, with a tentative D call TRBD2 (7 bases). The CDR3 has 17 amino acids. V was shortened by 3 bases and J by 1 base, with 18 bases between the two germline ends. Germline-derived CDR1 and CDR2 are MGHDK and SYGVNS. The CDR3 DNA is TGTGCCAGCAGTGACGGCGGGGGCCCGCCTTTCCAAGAGACCCAGTACTTC. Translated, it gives CASSDGGGPPFQETQYF.

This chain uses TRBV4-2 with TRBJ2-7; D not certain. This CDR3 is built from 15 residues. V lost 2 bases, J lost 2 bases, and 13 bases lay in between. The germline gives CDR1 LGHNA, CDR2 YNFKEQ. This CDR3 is CASSQSTPDAYEQYF. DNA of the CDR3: TGTGCCAGCAGCCAATCGACACCCGACGCCTACGAGCAGTACTTC.

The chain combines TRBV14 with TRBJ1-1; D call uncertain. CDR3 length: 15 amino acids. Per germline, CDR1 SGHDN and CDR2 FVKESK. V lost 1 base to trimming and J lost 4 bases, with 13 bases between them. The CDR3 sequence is CASSQARDTTTEAFF. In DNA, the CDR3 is TGTGCCAGCAGCCAAGCTCGTGACACGACCACTGAAGCTTTCTTT.

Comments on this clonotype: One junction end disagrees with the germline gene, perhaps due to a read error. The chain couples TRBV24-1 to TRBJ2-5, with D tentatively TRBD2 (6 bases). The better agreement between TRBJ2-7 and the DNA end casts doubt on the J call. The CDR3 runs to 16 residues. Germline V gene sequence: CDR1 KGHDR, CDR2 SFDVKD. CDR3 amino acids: CVTSDSPQDYPYEQYF. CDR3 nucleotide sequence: TGTGTCACCAGTGACTCTCCACAGGACTATCCCTACGAGCAGTACTTC.

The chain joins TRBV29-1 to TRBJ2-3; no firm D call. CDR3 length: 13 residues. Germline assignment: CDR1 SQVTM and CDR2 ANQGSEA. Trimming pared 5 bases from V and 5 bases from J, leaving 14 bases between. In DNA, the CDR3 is TGCAGCGTTCTCGACCAGCAGCAAGATACGCAGTATTTT. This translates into CSVLDQQQDTQYF.

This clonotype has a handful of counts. The CDR3 reads CASSQVGSEKLFF. CDR3 bases: TGTGCCAGCAGCCAAGTAGGAAGTGAAAAACTGTTTTTT. This chain connects TRBV14 to TRBJ1-4; D not certain. Trimming stripped 1 base from V and 7 bases from J, with 7 bases between. The V gene's germline CDR1 is SGHDN and CDR2 FVKESK. The CDR3 covers 13 residues. The full variable domain, rest sourced from reference TRBV14 and TRBJ1-4, is EAGVTQFPSHSVIEKGQTVTLRCDPISGHDNLYWYRRVMGKEIKFLLHFVKESKQDESGMPNNRFLAERTGGTYSTLKVQPAELEDSGVYFCASSQVGSEKLFFGSGTQLSVL.

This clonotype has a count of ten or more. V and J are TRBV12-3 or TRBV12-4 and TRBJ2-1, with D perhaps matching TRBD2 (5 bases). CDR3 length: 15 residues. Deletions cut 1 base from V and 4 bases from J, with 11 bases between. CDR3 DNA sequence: TGTGCCAGCAGTTTAGGACCCCGGGGTTACAATGAGCAGTTCTTC. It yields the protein CASSLGPRGYNEQFF.

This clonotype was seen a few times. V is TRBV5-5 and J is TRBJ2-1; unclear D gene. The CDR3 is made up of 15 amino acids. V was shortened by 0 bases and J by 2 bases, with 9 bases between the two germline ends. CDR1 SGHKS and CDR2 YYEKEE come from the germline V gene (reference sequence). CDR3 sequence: CASSLGPTPYNEQFF. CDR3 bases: TGTGCCAGCAGCTTGGGTCCTACCCCCTACAATGAGCAGTTCTTC.

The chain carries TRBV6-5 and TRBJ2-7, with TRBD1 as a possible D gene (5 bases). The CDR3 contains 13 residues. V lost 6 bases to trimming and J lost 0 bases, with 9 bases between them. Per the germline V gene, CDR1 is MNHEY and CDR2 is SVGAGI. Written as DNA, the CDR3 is TGTGCCAGCAGCCGGACATTCTCCTACGAGCAGTACTTC. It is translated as CASSRTFSYEQYF.

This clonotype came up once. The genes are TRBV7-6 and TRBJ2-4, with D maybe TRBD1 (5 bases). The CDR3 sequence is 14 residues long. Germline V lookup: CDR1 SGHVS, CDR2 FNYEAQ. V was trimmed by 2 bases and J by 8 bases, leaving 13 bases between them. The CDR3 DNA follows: TGTGCCAGCAGCTTATCCGGACAAAGGGACATTCAGTACTTC. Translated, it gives CASSLSGQRDIQYF.

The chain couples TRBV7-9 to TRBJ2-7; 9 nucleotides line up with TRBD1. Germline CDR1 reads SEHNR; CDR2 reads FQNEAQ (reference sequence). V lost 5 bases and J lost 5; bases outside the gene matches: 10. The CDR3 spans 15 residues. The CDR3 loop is CASSNSGTGKNEQYF. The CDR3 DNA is TGTGCCAGCAGCAATTCCGGGACAGGGAAGAACGAGCAGTACTTC.

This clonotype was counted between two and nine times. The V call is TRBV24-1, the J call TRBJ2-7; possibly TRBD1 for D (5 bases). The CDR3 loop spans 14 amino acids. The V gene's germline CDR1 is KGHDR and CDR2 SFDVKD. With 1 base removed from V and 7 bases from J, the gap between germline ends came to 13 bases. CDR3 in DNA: TGTGCCACCAGTGATTTAGGGGTTACCGATGAGCAGTACTTC. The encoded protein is CATSDLGVTDEQYF.